This T cell receptor (beta chain) was sequenced in a study of Tregs in tolerant kidney transplant recipients. Method: immunoSEQ multiplex PCR; TCRdb's copy keeps in-frame clones and lacks some. The sample consists of tens of thousands of clones, around 83% of them appearing once. The V end was cut by 4 bases, the J end by 4 bases, with 8 bases between. This CDR3 is 13 amino acids long. CDR1 and CDR2 (germline): KGHSH, LQKENI. This chain links TRBV18 with TRBJ1-5; D is undetermined. This receptor was taken from a human donor in good health. The specimen sequenced was CD4+ T cells from blood. The CDR3 DNA is TGTGCCAGCTCACTAGAGGAGAATCAGCCCCAGCATTTT. As protein: CASSLEENQPQHF.